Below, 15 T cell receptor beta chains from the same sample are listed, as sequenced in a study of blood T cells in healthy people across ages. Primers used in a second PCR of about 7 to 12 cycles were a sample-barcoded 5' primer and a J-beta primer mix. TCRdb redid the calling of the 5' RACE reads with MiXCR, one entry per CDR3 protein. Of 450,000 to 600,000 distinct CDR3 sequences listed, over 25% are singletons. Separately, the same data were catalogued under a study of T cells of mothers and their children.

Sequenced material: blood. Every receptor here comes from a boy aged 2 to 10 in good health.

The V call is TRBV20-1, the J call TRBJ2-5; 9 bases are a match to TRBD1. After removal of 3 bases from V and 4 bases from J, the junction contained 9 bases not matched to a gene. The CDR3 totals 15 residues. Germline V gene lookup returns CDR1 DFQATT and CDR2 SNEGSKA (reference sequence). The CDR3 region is CSASDPGTGRETQYF. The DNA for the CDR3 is TGCAGTGCTAGTGACCCCGGGACAGGGAGAGAGACCCAGTACTTC.

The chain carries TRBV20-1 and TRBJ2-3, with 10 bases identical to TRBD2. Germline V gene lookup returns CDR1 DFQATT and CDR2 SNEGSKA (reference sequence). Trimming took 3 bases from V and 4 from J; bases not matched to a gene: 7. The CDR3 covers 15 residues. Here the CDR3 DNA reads TGCAGTGCTAGCCCCATAGCGGGGGGTGCAGATACGCAGTATTTT. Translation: CSASPIAGGADTQYF.

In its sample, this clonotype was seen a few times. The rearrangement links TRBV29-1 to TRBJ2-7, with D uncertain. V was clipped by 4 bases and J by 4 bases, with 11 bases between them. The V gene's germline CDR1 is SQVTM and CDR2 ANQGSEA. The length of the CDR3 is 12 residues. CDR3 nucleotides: TGCAGCGTTGGACCCGAGAGGTACGAGCAGTACTTC. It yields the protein CSVGPERYEQYF.

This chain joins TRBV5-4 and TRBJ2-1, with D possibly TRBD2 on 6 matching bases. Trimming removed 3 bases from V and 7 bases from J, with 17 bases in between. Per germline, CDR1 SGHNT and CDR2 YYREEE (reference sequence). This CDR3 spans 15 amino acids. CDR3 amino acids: CASSSAGTSFNEQFF. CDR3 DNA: TGTGCCAGCAGCTCTGCGGGCACTAGCTTTAATGAGCAGTTCTTC.

The CDR3 coding sequence is TGTGCCAGCAGCTACTCAGGGAGCTCCTATAATTCACCCCTCCACTTT. Protein sequence: CASSYSGSSYNSPLHF. The chain is built from TRBV7-9 and TRBJ1-6, with D perhaps matching TRBD1 (5 bases). The ends were cut back, 4 bases at V and 0 bases at J, with 10 bases in the middle. The CDR3 has 16 residues. Germline V CDR1 and CDR2: SEHNR, FQNEAQ (reference sequence).

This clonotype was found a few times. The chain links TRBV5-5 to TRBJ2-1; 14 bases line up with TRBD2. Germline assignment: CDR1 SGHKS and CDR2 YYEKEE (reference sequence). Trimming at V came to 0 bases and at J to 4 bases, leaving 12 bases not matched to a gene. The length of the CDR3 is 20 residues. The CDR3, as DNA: TGTGCCAGCAGCTTGGGTTTCCGGGGGACTAGCGGGAGTGCGTACAATGAGCAGTTCTTC. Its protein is CASSLGFRGTSGSAYNEQFF.

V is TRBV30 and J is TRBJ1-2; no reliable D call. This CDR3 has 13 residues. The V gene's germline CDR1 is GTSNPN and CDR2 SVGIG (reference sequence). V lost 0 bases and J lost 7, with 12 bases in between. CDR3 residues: CAWSVEGRRGYTF. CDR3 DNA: TGTGCCTGGAGTGTAGAGGGCAGGCGTGGCTACACCTTC. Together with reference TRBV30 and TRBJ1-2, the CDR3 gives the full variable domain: SQTIHQWPATLVQPVGSPLSLECTVEGTSNPNLYWYRQAAGRGLQLLFYSVGIGQISSEVPQNLSASRPQDRQFILSSKKLLLSDSGFYLCAWSVEGRRGYTFGSGTRLTVV.

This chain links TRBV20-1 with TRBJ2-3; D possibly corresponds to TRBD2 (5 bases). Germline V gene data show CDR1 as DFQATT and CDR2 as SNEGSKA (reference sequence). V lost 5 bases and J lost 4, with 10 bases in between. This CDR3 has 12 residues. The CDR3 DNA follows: TGCAGTGCTCGGGATCATTCAGATACGCAGTATTTT. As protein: CSARDHSDTQYF.

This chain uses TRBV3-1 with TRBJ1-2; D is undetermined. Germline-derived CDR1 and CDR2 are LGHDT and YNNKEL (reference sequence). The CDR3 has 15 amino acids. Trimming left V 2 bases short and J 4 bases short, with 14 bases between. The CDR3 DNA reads TGTGCCAGCAGCCAAACGTCAGAGCGGGTCTATGGCTACACCTTC. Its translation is CASSQTSERVYGYTF.

The CDR3 here is CASSSTGHEQFF. The CDR3 DNA follows: TGTGCCAGCAGCTCTACAGGGCATGAGCAGTTCTTC. The V and J genes are TRBV11-1 and TRBJ2-5, with D perhaps matching TRBD1 (6 bases). The J call may be in error: the DNA end matches TRBJ2-1 better. Germline lookup yields CDR1 SGHAT and CDR2 FQDESV (reference sequence). The CDR3 is 12 residues long.

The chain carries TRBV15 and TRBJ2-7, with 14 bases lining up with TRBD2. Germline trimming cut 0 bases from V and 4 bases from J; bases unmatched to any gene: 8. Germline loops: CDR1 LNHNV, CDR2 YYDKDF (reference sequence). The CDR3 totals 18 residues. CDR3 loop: CATSRDLGLAGGPYEQYF. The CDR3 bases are TGTGCCACCAGCAGAGATCTAGGACTAGCGGGAGGCCCGTACGAGCAGTACTTC.

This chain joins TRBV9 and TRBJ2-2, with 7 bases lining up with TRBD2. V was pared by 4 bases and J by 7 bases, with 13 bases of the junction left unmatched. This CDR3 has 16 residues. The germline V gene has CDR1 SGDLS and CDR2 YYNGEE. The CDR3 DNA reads TGTGCCAGCAGCCCCTCGGGGAGCGGGGCTAGCGGGGAGCTGTTTTTT. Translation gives CASSPSGSGASGELFF.

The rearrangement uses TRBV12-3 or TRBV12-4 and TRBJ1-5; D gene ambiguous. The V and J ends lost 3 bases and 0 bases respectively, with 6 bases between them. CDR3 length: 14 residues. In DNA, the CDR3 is TGTGCCAGCAGTTTTTCGGATAGCAATCAGCCCCAGCATTTT. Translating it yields CASSFSDSNQPQHF.

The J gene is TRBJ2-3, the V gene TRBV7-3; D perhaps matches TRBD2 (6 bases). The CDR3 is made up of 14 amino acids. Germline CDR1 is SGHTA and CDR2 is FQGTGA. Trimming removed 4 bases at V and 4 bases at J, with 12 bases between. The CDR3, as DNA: TGTGCCAGCAGCTCCCGGGGGATTTCAGATACGCAGTATTTT. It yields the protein CASSSRGISDTQYF.

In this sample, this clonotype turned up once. In DNA, the CDR3 is TGTGCCAGCAGTATCGACACCTCTGGAAACACCATATATTTT. Translated: CASSIDTSGNTIYF. V gene TRBV28 combines with J gene TRBJ1-3; D unclear. Trimming stripped 5 bases from V and 0 bases from J, with 8 bases between. This CDR3 comprises 14 residues. Germline CDR1 MDHEN, CDR2 SYDVKM.